The rows below give T cell receptor beta chains drawn from one sample of a study of cytomegalovirus exposure and HLA in healthy donors. Produced via immunoSEQ multiplex PCR; TCRdb's table is partial and in-frame only. The table lists 93,000 or so clones, roughly 70% of them singletons. Sequencing was carried out using PBMCs. The source is a woman aged 50 to 60 in good health and CMV-seronegative. Both conserved end residues are part of each CDR3. The D gene is left open where the match is weak. Size values are once, few and many counts, or a class for expanded clones, and some rows have none.

abundance	v_gene	d_gene	j_gene	CDR3aa	CDR3nt
-	TRBV4-1	TRBD2	TRBJ2-1	CASSQSLPGTTPYNEQFF	TGCGCCAGCAGCCAATCCCTTCCCGGGACTACCCCCTACAATGAGCAGTTCTTC
few	TRBV7-6	TRBD2	TRBJ2-7	CASSTRPAGRAGEQYF	TGTGCCAGCAGCACCCGACCAGCGGGAAGGGCCGGCGAGCAGTACTTC
-	TRBV29-1	TRBD1	TRBJ2-7	CSTEVGQGAGEQYF	TGCAGCACTGAGGTGGGCCAGGGGGCAGGTGAGCAGTACTTC
-	TRBV6-5	-	TRBJ1-3	CASSNQGSGNTIYF	TGTGCCAGCAGTAACCAGGGCTCTGGAAACACCATATATTTT
few	TRBV5-8	TRBD2	TRBJ2-7	CASSMGLAGGLEQYF	TGTGCCAGCAGCATGGGACTAGCGGGGGGGCTCGAGCAGTACTTC
-	TRBV29-1	-	TRBJ1-5	CSVAGDTSNQPQHF	TGCAGCGTTGCAGGGGACACTAGCAATCAGCCCCAGCATTTT
-	TRBV25-1	-	TRBJ2-3	CASSDVLAAYGADTQYF	TGTGCCAGCAGTGATGTTCTAGCCGCATACGGCGCAGATACGCAGTATTTT
-	TRBV14	-	TRBJ1-2	CASSPTGPAGYGYTF	TGTGCCAGCAGCCCAACAGGGCCCGCTGGCTATGGCTACACCTTC
-	TRBV5-1	TRBD2	TRBJ2-7	CASSLVGALTSGSYEQYF	TGCGCCAGCAGCTTGGTAGGGGCCCTGACTAGCGGATCCTACGAGCAGTACTTC
-	TRBV7-9	-	TRBJ1-5	CASSLAGGPLPQHF	TGTGCCAGCAGCTTAGCAGGGGGACCCCTACCCCAGCATTTT
-	TRBV28	TRBD2	TRBJ2-1	CASSPHSGGNEQFF	TGTGCCAGCAGTCCTCATAGCGGGGGCAATGAGCAGTTCTTC
-	TRBV4-3	TRBD2	TRBJ2-7	CASSPNGRGGGEQYF	TGCGCCAGCAGCCCTAATGGGAGGGGCGGGGGAGAGCAGTACTTC
few	TRBV19	-	TRBJ2-2	CASSIRGKDGELFF	TGTGCCAGTAGTATCCGGGGGAAGGACGGGGAGCTGTTTTTT
-	TRBV7-9	TRBD1	TRBJ2-1	CASTLTGGYNEQFF	TGTGCCAGCACTTTGACAGGGGGTTACAATGAGCAGTTCTTC
-	TRBV27	-	TRBJ2-2	CASSGGLYPTGTGELFF	TGTGCCAGCAGCGGGGGTCTCTATCCCACTGGCACCGGGGAGCTGTTTTTT